Following are 2 T cell receptor beta chains from one sample sequenced in a study of Graves' ophthalmopathy and Graves' hyperthyroidism. Amplification of TCR beta CDR3 regions used RNA transcripts. HTBI primers were used in a first-round RT-PCR, which preceded a second-round multiplex PCR. TCRdb processed the multiplex PCR reads anew with MiXCR; each CDR3 protein has one entry. The table lists about 740,000 distinct CDR3 sequences, approximately 40% of them singletons. Sequenced input: peripheral blood. Source of these receptors: an adult man with Graves' ophthalmopathy.

This clonotype has only a few counts. The chain combines TRBV2 with TRBJ2-7; no reliable D call. CDR1 and CDR2 from the germline V gene are SNHLY and FYNNEI. The CDR3 sequence is 12 residues long. V gave up 8 bases and J gave up 2 bases, with 10 bases separating them. The CDR3 loop is CASSPTTYEQYF. DNA of the CDR3: TGTGCCAGCTCACCAACGACCTACGAGCAGTACTTC.

This clonotype was counted between two and nine times. As DNA, the CDR3 is TGCAGTGCTATGGGGACAGCCTCCTACGAGCAGTACTTC. Encoded protein: CSAMGTASYEQYF. This chain connects TRBV20-1 to TRBJ2-7; 7 positions agree with TRBD1. Germline V gene lookup returns CDR1 DFQATT and CDR2 SNEGSKA (reference sequence). With V trimmed by 4 bases and J by 0 bases, 3 bases remained unmatched. The CDR3 length is 13 residues.